These 9 T cell receptor beta chains came from one sample sequenced in a study of OX40 agonist ivuxolimab in advanced cancers. TCRdb's table, derived via immunoSEQ multiplex PCR, lists solely in-frame clones and lacks some. The sample has tens of thousands of clones, roughly 90% seen once. The sample here was CD4+ or CD8+ T cells sorted from blood, taken in a trial of the OX40 agonist ivuxolimab. The source of these receptors is an adult with an advanced solid tumor such as melanoma, head and neck, liver or kidney cancer.

As regards this clone: Other DNA sequences in the same sample also yield this CDR3. The chain carries TRBV30 and TRBJ2-7, with D possibly being TRBD1 or TRBD2 (5 bases each). CDR1 and CDR2 from the germline V gene are GTSNPN and SVGIG (reference sequence). This CDR3 is 12 amino acids long. Trimming stripped 0 bases from V and 5 bases from J, with 8 bases between. DNA for the CDR3: TGTGCCTGGAGTGTTCAGGGAGACGAGCAGTACTTC. Amino acids: CAWSVQGDEQYF.

The V call is TRBV11-3, the J call TRBJ2-5, with a weak D call TRBD1 (5 bases). Germline lookup yields CDR1 SGHNT and CDR2 YENEEA. With 0 bases removed from V and 7 bases from J, the gap between germline ends came to 12 bases. There are 14 residues in the CDR3. Here the CDR3 DNA reads TGTGCCAGCAGCTTAGATCACAGGTTGGGGACCCAGTACTTC. As protein: CASSLDHRLGTQYF.

V usage is TRBV11-3 and J usage is TRBJ2-2; no definite D call. V was shortened by 3 bases and J by 6 bases, with 11 bases between the two germline ends. This CDR3 contains 14 residues. Germline V CDR1 and CDR2: SGHNT, YENEEA. CDR3 in DNA: TGTGCCAGCAGCTTGCCTATTGTCGCCGGGGAGCTGTTTTTT. Amino acids: CASSLPIVAGELFF. The entire variable domain, with the rest obtained from reference TRBV11-3 and TRBJ2-2, is as follows: EAGVVQSPRYKIIEKKQPVAFWCNPISGHNTLYWYLQNLGQGPELLIRYENEEAVDDSQLPKDRFSAERLKGVDSTLKIQPAELGDSAVYLCASSLPIVAGELFFGEGSRLTVL.

The chain joins TRBV15 to TRBJ1-3, with no clear D. Germline lookup yields CDR1 LNHNV and CDR2 YYDKDF (reference sequence). The CDR3 extends over 14 amino acids. V lost 6 bases and J 0 bases, leaving 9 bases between the germline ends. The CDR3 loop reads CATRQLSSGNTIYF. The CDR3 bases are TGTGCCACCAGACAGCTAAGCTCTGGAAACACCATATATTTT.

This clone showed up just once. The V gene is TRBV28, the J gene TRBJ2-4, with a weak D call TRBD1 (6 bases). V lost 9 bases and J 6 bases, leaving 18 bases between the germline ends. Germline V gene sequence: CDR1 MDHEN, CDR2 SYDVKM. This CDR3 has 14 amino acids. CDR3 region: CASANRDTTNIQYF. CDR3 nucleotides: TGTGCCAGTGCCAACCGGGACACTACAAACATTCAGTACTTC.

The rearrangement joins TRBV5-4 to TRBJ1-5; possibly TRBD1 for D (5 bases). Germline V CDR1 and CDR2: SGHNT, YYREEE (reference sequence). CDR3 size: 13 residues. Trimming left V 3 bases short and J 6 bases short, with 10 bases between. The CDR3, as DNA: TGTGCCAGCAGCTCCGTCGGGGCTCAGCCCCAGCATTTT. This codes for CASSSVGAQPQHF.

The chain combines TRBV5-1 with TRBJ2-3, with D possibly matching TRBD2 (5 bases). Germline V gene data show CDR1 as SGHRS and CDR2 as YFSETQ. This CDR3 contains 14 residues. The V end was cut by 9 bases, the J end by 4 bases, with 18 bases between. The CDR3 spells CATNTRGSADTQYF. CDR3 nucleotide sequence: TGCGCCACCAACACTAGAGGCTCCGCAGATACGCAGTATTTT.

This chain joins TRBV28 and TRBJ2-7; either TRBD1 or TRBD2 may supply D (5 bases each). The CDR3 spans 13 residues. Germline CDR1 is MDHEN and CDR2 is SYDVKM. Trimming pared 6 bases from V and 2 bases from J, leaving 11 bases between. The CDR3 sequence: CASRSPGPYEQYF. The CDR3 DNA reads TGTGCCAGCAGATCCCCGGGGCCCTACGAGCAGTACTTC.

This chain links TRBV27 with TRBJ1-2, with 7 bases identical to TRBD1. V was pared by 6 bases and J by 5 bases, with 12 bases of the junction left unmatched. The CDR3 loop spans 15 amino acids. Germline CDR1 and CDR2: MNHEY and SMNVEV (reference sequence). CDR3 in amino acids: CASRQSSTGWYGYTF. CDR3 in DNA: TGTGCCAGCAGACAATCGTCGACAGGGTGGTATGGCTACACCTTC.